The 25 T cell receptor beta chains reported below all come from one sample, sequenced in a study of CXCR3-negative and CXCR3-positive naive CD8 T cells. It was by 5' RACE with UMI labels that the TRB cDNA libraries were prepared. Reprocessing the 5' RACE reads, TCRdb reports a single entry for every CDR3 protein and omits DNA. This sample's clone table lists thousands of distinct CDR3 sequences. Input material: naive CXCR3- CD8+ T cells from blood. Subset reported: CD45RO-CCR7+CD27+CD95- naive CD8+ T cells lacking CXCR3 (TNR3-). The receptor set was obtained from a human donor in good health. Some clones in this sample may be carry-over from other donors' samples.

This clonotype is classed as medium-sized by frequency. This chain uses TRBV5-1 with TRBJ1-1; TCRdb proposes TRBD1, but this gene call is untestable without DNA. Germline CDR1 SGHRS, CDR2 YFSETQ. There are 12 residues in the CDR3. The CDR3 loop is CASRGMNTEAFF.

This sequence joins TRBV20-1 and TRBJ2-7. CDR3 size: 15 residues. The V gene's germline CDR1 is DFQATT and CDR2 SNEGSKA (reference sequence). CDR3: CSARLKGQGLYEQYF.

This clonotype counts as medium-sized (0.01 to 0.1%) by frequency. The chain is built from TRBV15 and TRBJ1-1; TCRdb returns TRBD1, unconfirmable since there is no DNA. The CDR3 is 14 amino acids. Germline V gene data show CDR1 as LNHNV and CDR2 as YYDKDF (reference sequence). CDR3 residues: CATSRDTRGTEAFF.

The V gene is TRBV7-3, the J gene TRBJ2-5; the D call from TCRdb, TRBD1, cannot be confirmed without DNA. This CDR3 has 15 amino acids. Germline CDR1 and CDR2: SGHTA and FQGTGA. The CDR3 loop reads CASSSSGGPGETQYF.

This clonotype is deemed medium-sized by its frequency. CDR3 loop: CSASSLLAGGPIAKNIQYF. The rearrangement joins TRBV20-1 to TRBJ2-4; checking the TCRdb D call of TRBD2 is not possible without DNA. This CDR3 is built from 19 residues. Germline V gives CDR1 DFQATT, CDR2 SNEGSKA (reference sequence).

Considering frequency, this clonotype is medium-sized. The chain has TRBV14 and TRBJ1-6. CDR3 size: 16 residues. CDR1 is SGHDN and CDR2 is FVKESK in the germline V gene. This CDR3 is CASSQDRSSYNSPLHF. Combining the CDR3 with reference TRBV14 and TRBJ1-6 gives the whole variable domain EAGVTQFPSHSVIEKGQTVTLRCDPISGHDNLYWYRRVMGKEIKFLLHFVKESKQDESGMPNNRFLAERTGGTYSTLKVQPAELEDSGVYFCASSQDRSSYNSPLHFGNGTRLTVT.

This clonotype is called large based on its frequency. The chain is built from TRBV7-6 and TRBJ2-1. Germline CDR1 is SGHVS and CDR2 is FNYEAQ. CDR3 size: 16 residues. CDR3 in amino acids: CASSPSGGDSYNEQFF.

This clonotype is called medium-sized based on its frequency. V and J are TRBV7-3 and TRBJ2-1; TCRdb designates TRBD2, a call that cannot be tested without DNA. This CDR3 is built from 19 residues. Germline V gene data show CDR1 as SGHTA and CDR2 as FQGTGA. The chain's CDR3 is CASSPGLAGGPSSYNEQFF.

CDR3 residues: CSVKEGLAGGNEQFF. The rearrangement links TRBV29-1 to TRBJ2-1; TCRdb reports TRBD2, a call that lacks DNA to check it against. The CDR3 runs 15 residues. Germline V CDR1 and CDR2: SQVTM, ANQGSEA.

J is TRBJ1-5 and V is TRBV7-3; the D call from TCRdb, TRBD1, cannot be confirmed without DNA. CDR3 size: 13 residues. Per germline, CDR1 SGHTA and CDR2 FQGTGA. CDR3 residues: CASSPLGVKPQHF.

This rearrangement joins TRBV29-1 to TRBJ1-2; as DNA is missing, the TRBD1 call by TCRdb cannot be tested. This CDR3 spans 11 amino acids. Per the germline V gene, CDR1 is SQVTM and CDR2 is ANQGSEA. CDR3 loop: CSVAWQGGYTF.

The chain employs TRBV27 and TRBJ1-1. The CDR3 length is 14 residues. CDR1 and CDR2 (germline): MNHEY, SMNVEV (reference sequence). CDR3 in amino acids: CASSLRDEPFEAFF.

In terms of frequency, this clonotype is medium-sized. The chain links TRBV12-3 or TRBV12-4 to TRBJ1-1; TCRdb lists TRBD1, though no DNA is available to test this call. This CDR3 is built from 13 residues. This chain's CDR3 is CASSGTVNTEAFF.

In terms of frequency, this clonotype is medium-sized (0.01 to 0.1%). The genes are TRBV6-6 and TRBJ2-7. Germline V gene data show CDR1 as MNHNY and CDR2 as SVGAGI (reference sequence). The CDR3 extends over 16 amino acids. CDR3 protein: CASSYPADQSQYEQYF.

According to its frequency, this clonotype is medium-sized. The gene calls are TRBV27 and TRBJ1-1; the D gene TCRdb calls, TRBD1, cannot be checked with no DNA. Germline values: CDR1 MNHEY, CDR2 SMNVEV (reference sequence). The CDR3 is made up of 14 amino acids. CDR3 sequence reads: CASSFRAGETEAFF.

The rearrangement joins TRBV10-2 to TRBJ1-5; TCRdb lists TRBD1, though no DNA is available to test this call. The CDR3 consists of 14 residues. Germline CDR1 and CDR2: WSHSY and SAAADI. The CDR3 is CASSGTVVNQPQHF.

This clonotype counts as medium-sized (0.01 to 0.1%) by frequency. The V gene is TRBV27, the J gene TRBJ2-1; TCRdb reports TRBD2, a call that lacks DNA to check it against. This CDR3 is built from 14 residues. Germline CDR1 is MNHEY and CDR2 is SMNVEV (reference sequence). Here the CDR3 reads CASRTGLRYNEQFF.

The CDR3 loop reads CASSFPARPSTDTQYF. The chain couples TRBV28 to TRBJ2-3. Germline V gene data show CDR1 as MDHEN and CDR2 as SYDVKM. The CDR3 covers 16 residues. Filled out from reference TRBV28 and TRBJ2-3, the complete variable domain reads DVKVTQSSRYLVKRTGEKVFLECVQDMDHENMFWYRQDPGLGLRLIYFSYDVKMKEKGDIPEGYSVSREKKERFSLILESASTNQTSMYLCASSFPARPSTDTQYFGPGTRLTVL.

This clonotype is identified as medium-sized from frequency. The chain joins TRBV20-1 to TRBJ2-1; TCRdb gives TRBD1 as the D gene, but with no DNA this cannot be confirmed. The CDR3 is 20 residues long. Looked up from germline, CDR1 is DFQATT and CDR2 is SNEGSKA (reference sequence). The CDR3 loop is CSARSRGTANDLSSYNEQFF.

This CDR3 is CSVGTLSAGNTIYF. The chain employs TRBV29-1 and TRBJ1-3. CDR1 and CDR2 (germline): SQVTM, ANQGSEA. The length of the CDR3 is 14 residues.

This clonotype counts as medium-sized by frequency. CDR3 amino acids: CASSSTGTSPYNEQFF. The rearrangement uses TRBV7-3 and TRBJ2-1; TCRdb reports TRBD1, a call that lacks DNA to check it against. Looked up from germline, CDR1 is SGHTA and CDR2 is FQGTGA. The CDR3 covers 16 residues.

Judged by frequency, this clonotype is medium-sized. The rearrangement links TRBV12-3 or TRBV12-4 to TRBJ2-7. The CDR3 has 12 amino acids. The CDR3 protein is CASSLGLYEQYF.

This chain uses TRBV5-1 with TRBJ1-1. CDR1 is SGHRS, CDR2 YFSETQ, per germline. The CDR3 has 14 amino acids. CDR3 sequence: CASSLRGVGTEAFF.

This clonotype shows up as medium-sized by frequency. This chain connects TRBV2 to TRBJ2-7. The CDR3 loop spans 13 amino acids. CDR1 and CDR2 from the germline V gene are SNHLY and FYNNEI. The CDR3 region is CASSELREYEQYF.

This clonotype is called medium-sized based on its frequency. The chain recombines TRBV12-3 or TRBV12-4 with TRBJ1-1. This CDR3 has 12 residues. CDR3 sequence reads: CASSSGGAEAFF.